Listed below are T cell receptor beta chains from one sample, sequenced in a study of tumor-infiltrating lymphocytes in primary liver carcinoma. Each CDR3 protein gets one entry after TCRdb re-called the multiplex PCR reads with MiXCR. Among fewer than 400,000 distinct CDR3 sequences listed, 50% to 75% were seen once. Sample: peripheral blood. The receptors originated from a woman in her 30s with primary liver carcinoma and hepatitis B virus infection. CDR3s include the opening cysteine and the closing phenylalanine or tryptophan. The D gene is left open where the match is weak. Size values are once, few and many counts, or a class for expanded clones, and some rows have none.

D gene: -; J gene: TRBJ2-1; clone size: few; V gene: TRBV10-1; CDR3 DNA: TGCGCCAGCAGTCCCGATATAGGAGGAAACGGTGAGCAGTTCTTC; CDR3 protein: CASSPDIGGNGEQFF
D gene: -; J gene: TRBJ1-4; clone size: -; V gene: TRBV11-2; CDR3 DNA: TGTGGCAGCAGCTTGTTTCAGGGGTCAACTAATGAAAAACTGTTTTTT; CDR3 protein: CGSSLFQGSTNEKLFF
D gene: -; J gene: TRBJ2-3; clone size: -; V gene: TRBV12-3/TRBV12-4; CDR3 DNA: TGTGCCAGCAGCTACGGGACAACCAGGGATTTT; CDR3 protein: CASSYGTTRDF
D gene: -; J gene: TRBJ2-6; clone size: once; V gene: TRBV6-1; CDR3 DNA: TGTGCCAGCAGTGACTCCCTGGTAGGCAAGGTCCTGACTTTC; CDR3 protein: CASSDSLVGKVLTF
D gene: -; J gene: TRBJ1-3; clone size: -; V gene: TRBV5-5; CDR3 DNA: TGTGCCAGCAGCGGGACTAGGGAGTCCTCCTCTGGAAACACCATATATTTT; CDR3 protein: CASSGTRESSSGNTIYF
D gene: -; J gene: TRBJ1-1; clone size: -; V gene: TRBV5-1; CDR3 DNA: TGCGCCAGCAGCAGGGGGTCAGGGAAGACTGAAGCTTTCTTT; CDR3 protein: CASSRGSGKTEAFF
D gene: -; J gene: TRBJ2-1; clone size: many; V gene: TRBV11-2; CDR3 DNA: TGTGCCAGCAGCGCCAACAGGAGGGGTAAGGGAGAGTTCTTC; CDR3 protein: CASSANRRGKGEFF
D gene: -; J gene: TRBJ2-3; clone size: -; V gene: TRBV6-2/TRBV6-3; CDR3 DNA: TGTGTCAGCAGTTACCTAAGCGGCTCCACAGATACGCAGTATTTT; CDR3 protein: CVSSYLSGSTDTQYF
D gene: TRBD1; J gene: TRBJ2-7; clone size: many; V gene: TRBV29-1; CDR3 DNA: TGCAGCGTGGGGGGGACAGGGTTCTACGAGCAGTACTTC; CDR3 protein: CSVGGTGFYEQYF
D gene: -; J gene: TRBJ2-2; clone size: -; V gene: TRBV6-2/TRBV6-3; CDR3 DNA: TGTGCCAGCCACCCAATTGGGCCAGAGCTAGCAGAAAACACCGGGGAGCTGTTTTTT; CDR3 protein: CASHPIGPELAENTGELFF
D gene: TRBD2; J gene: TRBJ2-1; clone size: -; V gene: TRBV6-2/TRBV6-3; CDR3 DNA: TGTGCCAGCAGTTACTGGGGTAACGGGAGGGGCATGGATGAGCAGTTCTTC; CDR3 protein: CASSYWGNGRGMDEQFF
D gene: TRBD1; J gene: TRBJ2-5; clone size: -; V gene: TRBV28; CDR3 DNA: TGTGCCAGCAGTTTTTCCTACAGGGGTGGGACCCAGTACTTC; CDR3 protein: CASSFSYRGGTQYF
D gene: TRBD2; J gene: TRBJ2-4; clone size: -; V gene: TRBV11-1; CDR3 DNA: TGTGCCAGCAGCTCGGGACTAGCGGGAGAGGAGGTCAAAAACATTCAGTACTTC; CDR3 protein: CASSSGLAGEEVKNIQYF
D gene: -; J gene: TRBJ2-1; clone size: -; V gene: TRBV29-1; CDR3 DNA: TGCAGCGTTGAGCGTGCGGACAATGAGCAGTTCTTC; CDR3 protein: CSVERADNEQFF
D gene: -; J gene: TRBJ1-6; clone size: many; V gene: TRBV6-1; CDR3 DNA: TGTGCCAGCAGGGGGGGGATAGGAAATTCACCCCTCCACTTT; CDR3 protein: CASRGGIGNSPLHF
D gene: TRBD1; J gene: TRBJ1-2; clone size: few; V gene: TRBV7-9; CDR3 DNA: TGTGCCAGCGGGCCGGGACAGGGTCCTTTCACCTTC; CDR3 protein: CASGPGQGPFTF
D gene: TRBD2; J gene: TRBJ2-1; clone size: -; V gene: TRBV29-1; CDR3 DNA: TGCAGCGTTTATGTAGCGGGAGGGTGCAATGAGCAGTTCTTC; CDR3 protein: CSVYVAGGCNEQFF
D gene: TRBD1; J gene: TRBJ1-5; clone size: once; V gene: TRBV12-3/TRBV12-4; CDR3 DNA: TGTGCCAGCACCCCCATACAGGGGGCAGGAAATCAGCCCCAGCATTTT; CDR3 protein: CASTPIQGAGNQPQHF
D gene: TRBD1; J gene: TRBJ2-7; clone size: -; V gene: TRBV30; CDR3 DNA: TGTGCCTGGCAAGAAAACAGGGGCCCCTACGAGCAGTACTTC; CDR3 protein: CAWQENRGPYEQYF
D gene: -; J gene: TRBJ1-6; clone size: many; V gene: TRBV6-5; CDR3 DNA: TGTGCCAGCAGTCGGGCTAATCTCGGTTCGGCCCTCCACTTT; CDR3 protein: CASSRANLGSALHF
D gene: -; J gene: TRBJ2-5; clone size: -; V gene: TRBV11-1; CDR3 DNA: TGTGCCAGCAGCGGAGAGGACAGCCTTTACGTGCAGTACTTC; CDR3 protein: CASSGEDSLYVQYF
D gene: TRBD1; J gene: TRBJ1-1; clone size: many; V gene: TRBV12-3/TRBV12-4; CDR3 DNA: TGTGCCAGCAATCTAGGGGCAGGGGGGTCGCTAGCTTTCTTT; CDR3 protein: CASNLGAGGSLAFF
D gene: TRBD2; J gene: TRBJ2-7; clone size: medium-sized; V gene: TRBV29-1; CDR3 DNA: TGCAGCGTTAGACTAGCGGGAGGGCGCGAGCAGTACTTC; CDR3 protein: CSVRLAGGREQYF
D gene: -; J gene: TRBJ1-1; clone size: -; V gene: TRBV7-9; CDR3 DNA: TGTGCCAGCAGCTCCCCCCCGTTGGGGGCTGGTGAAGCTTTCTTT; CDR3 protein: CASSSPPLGAGEAFF
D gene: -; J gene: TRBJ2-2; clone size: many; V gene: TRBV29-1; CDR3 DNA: TGCAGCGTCCCGACAGTTTCTAACACCGGGGAGCTGTTTTTT; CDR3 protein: CSVPTVSNTGELFF
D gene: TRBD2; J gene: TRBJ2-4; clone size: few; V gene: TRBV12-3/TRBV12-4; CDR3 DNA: TGTGCCAGCACCCTTGGGGGGGACATTCAGTACTTC; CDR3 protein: CASTLGGDIQYF
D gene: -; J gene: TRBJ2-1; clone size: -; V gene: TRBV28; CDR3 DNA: TGTGCCAGCAGTCACTGGACTATCGGGAGCTCCTACAATGAGCAGTTCTTC; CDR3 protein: CASSHWTIGSSYNEQFF
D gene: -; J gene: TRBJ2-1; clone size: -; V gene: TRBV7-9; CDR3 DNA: TGTGCCAGCAGCCATAGCGGAGGGACCTACAATGAGCAGTTCTTC; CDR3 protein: CASSHSGGTYNEQFF
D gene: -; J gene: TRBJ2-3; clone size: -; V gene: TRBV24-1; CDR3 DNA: TGTGCCACCAGTGATTTGGGGGGGCGCGGCACAGATACGCAGTATTTT; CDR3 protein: CATSDLGGRGTDTQYF
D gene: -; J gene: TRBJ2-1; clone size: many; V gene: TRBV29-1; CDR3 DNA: TGCAGCGTTGCACCTGCAACCTACAATGAGCAGTTCTTC; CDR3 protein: CSVAPATYNEQFF
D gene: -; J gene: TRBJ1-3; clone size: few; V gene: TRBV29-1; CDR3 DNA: TGCAGCGTTTTAACCGGGGGCCGGGGAAACACCATATATTTT; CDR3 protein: CSVLTGGRGNTIYF
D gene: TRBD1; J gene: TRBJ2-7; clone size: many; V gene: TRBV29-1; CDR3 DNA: TGCAGCGTGGGAACAGGGGCCGAGCAGTACTTC; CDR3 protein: CSVGTGAEQYF
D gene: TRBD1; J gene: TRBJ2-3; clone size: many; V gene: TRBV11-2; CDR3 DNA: TGTGCCAGCAGCCCAGGGGGTTTCCGGGCAGATACGCAGTATTTT; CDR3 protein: CASSPGGFRADTQYF
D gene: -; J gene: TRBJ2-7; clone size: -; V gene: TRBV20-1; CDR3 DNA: TGCAGTGCACAGGGGGGGAGGTACGAGCAGTACTTC; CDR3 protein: CSAQGGRYEQYF
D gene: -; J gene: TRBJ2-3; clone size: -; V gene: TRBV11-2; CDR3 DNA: TGTGCCAGCAGCTTAGAACTAGTAGACGTCGTTGGGGCAGATACGCGGTATTTT; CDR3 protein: CASSLELVDVVGADTRYF
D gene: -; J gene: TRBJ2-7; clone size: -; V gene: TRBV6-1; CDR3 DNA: TGTGCCACCCGACGGGGCGGTGACGAGCAGTACTTC; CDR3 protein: CATRRGGDEQYF
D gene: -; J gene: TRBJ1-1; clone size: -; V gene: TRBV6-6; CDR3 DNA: TGTGCCAGCAGTTACGGGGGGCGCGGGGCCATCTTGAACACTGAAGCTTTCTTT; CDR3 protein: CASSYGGRGAILNTEAFF
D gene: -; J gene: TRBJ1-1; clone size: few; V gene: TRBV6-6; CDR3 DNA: TGTGCCAGCAGTTATTACGGGAAGAGAAGCACTGAAGCTTTCTTT; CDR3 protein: CASSYYGKRSTEAFF
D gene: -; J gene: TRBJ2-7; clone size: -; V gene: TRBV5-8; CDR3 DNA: TGTGTCAGCAGCTTGCTCAGGGGCGATACCTCCTACGAGCAGTACTTC; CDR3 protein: CVSSLLRGDTSYEQYF
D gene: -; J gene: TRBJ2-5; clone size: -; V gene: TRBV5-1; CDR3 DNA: TGCGCCAGCAGCTATAACCAAGAGACCCAGTACTTC; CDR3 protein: CASSYNQETQYF
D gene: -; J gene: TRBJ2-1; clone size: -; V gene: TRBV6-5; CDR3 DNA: TGTGCCAGCGGCGAAGGCCCCTACAATGAGCAGTTGTTC; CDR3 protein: CASGEGPYNEQLF
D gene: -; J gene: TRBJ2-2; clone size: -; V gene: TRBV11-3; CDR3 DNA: TGTGTCAACAGCTTGGGGGCGGCAGGGGAGGCCGGGGAGCTGTTTTTT; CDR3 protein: CVNSLGAAGEAGELFF
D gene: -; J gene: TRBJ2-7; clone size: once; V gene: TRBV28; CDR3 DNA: TGTGCCAGCAGTTTAATTGCCTATTACTACGAGCAGTACTTC; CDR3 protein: CASSLIAYYYEQYF
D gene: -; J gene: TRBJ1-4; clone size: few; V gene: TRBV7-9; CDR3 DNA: TGTGCCAGCAGCTTCAACCTTGGGGGGGAGATTGAAAAACTGTTTTTT; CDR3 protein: CASSFNLGGEIEKLFF